The sequence of this TCR beta chain was determined in a study of T cell responses to AZD1222 COVID-19 vaccine. The CDR3 has 15 residues. Germline CDR1 is SGHRS and CDR2 is YFSETQ. V lost 0 bases and J lost 8, with 14 bases in between. Assay used: immunoSEQ multiplex PCR; TCRdb lists only in-frame clones, some missing. The sample has 190,000 or so clones, approximately 93% seen once. This TCR was recovered from an adult who received the AZD1222 COVID-19 vaccine. This material consisted of peripheral blood, taken 28 days after the second AZD1222 dose. The chain recombines TRBV5-1 with TRBJ1-4, with D possibly TRBD1 on 6 matching bases. The chain's CDR3 is CASSLDRVDGEKLFF. The DNA for the CDR3 is TGCGCCAGCAGCTTGGACAGGGTCGACGGGGAAAAACTGTTTTTT.